The text below deals with one TCR beta chain. Ten or more counts support this clonotype. There is no known antigen for this receptor. No much larger clonotype is one base removed from it; base qualities were not supplied. This entry belongs to a study of T cells in Graves' hyperthyroidism and ophthalmopathy (dated by TCRdb to between 2018 and 2021). Regarding the research as a whole: Peripheral blood samples were taken at the time of initial diagnosis, prior to any treatment. A discovery cohort of about a hundred patients, 43 with Graves' ophthalmopathy and approximately 60 with stable Graves' hyperthyroidism, was used to find distinguishing TCR V-J signatures. An independent validation cohort of fewer than 20 hyperthyroidism patients and approximately 15 patients who later progressed to ophthalmopathy tested prospective prediction of ophthalmopathy. The 100 discovery patients were divided at random into training and test sets in a 7:3 ratio. In more than five Graves' hyperthyroidism patients, the study also compared T-cell repertoires from thyroid tissue with T-cell repertoires from blood. Once sampling was done, hyperthyroidism patients were given methimazole at a starting dose of 30 mg daily, whereas ophthalmopathy patients were given high-dose intravenous methylprednisolone. According to the paper, TCR Vbeta CDR3 sequencing was carried out on more than 120 peripheral blood samples, which came from fewer than 50 ophthalmopathy, roughly 75 hyperthyroidism and about 17 progressor patients.

Stable Graves' hyperthyroidism was defined as the absence of progression to ophthalmopathy over 18 months of follow-up. Hyperthyroidism patients were newly diagnosed, with disease duration under 2 months, and aged 18 to 65 years. Any patient with an uncontrolled infection, another autoimmune disease, pregnancy or lactation was excluded. Diagnoses were established on the basis of clinical symptoms, serum thyroxine and TRAb, thyroid ultrasound, and orbital computed tomography. Ficoll-Paque density gradient centrifugation was used to isolate PBMCs from approximately 10 ml of fresh peripheral blood. Total RNA was extracted with Trizol reagent, and quality was checked on an Agilent 2100 Bioanalyzer. The TCR beta CDR3 regions were amplified from RNA transcripts. For the first round of RT-PCR on the TCR CDR3, the HTBI primer set was used together with the Qiagen OneStep RT-PCR kit. The libraries were constructed in a second round of multiplex PCR and then size-selected and purified. Libraries were sequenced paired-end with 100 bp reads on an Illumina HiSeq2000. The study's processing was this. Raw data were processed with SOAPnuke, discarding reads with adapters, uncalled bases, mean Phred below 15, or no exact constant-primer or identifier match. COPE v1.2.5 was used to merge high-quality paired reads, and clonotypes were defined as unique nucleotide sequences. MiTCR v1.1 was used to align clonotypes to the IMGT TRBV, TRBD and TRBJ reference segments. The analysis included only V-J combinations with a frequency above 0.0001, which together covered around 99% of the repertoires. The TCS score was defined as the ratio of F50 (clonal expansion) to E x V (chaos), calculated using BLOSUM62-based TCRdist between CDR3 peptides within each V-J. Welch's t-statistics and random forest reduced just over 500 V-J features to about 13, which were used in a naive Bayes classifier (R e1071). In TCRdb, the public reads were trimmed at Q25 with fastp and aligned with MiXCR, with productive beta chains retained. CDR3 protein duplicates are merged, each entry listing the most common genes and DNA. The V and J calls shown here were made by TCRdb, not taken from the authors' results. Present in this sample are approximately 510,000 distinct CDR3 sequences, more than 20% of which were seen just once. Together, the top ten hold about a quarter of the sample.

The CDR3, cysteine through phenylalanine, is 14 amino acids long. CDR3 DNA is the only sequence kept; it has 42 bases, read in frame from the first base. As encoded in the germline V gene (reference sequence), CDR1 is LNHNV while CDR2 is YYDKDF. The V end loses 0 bases and the J end loses 1 base, and a stretch of 6 bases separates them. The paper's findings and limits, for the study overall: Ophthalmopathy was separated from stable hyperthyroidism by a 13 V-J signature model, with about 86% sensitivity and just over 81% specificity obtained in cross-validation and 80%/75% obtained in testing. Most expanded thyroid clonotypes (frequency above 0.001) were also detected in blood, suggesting blood repertoires may reflect thyroid immune responses. No statistical method was used to fix the sample size in advance, and group allocation was not hidden from the investigators. In validation, the model predicted progression to ophthalmopathy a median of roughly 6.2 months before onset, with about 67% sensitivity and roughly 73% specificity.

The clonotype comes from a young man with Graves' hyperthyroidism. Sample: blood. Here the chain combines TRBV15 and TRBJ1-1; no D gene call is confident. The DNA reads TGTGCCACCAGCAGAGATCTCCCGAACACTGAAGCTTTCTTT. Its amino acids are CATSRDLPNTEAFF. Beyond the CDR3, the reference TRBV15 and TRBJ1-1 genes provide the residues; the full variable domain reads: DAMVIQNPRYQVTQFGKPVTLSCSQTLNHNVMYWYQQKSSQAPKLLFHYYDKDFNNEADTPDNFQSRRPNTSFCFLDIRSPGLGDTAMYLCATSRDLPNTEAFFGQGTRLTVV.